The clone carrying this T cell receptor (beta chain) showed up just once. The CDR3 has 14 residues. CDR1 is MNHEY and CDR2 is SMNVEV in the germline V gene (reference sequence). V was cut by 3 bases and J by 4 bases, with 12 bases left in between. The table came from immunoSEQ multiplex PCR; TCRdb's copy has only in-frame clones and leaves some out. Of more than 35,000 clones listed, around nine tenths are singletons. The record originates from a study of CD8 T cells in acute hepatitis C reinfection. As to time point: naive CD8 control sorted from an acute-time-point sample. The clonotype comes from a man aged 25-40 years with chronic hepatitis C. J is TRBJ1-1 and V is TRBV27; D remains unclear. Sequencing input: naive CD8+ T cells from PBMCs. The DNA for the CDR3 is TGTGCCAGCAGTTTGGTAGGGCTTCGCACTGAAGCTTTCTTT. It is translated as CASSLVGLRTEAFF.